This T cell receptor (beta chain) is drawn from a study of CD8 T cells in ankylosing spondylitis. Researchers built TCR beta libraries using quantitative 5'-RACE with molecular barcodes. Using its own MiXCR run on the 5' RACE reads, TCRdb lists one record per CDR3 protein. Of a few hundred thousand distinct CDR3 sequences listed, more than 5.5% were seen once; the top ten hold 12% to 15%. This clonotype has a count of ten or more. Its target is not known. Findings and limits, study-wide: What seemed typical of ankylosing spondylitis blood was a TCR beta motif built from about 8 highly homologous variants. Reportedly, matched ankylosing spondylitis synovial fluid was significantly enriched for disease-linked clones. Peripheral blood held disease-linked clones only at relatively low frequency, and these were CD8+.

V was cut by 6 bases and J by 7 bases, with 12 bases left in between. The germline V gene has CDR1 MNHEY and CDR2 SMNVEV (reference sequence). The CDR3 sequence is 12 residues long. The chain joins TRBV27 to TRBJ1-2; D may be TRBD1 (5 bases). The sequencing sample was made of blood, either unsorted or a sorted T cell fraction (not recorded which). This sequence originates from a male donor with ankylosing spondylitis. CDR3: CASRSSGGGYTF. The CDR3 DNA sequence: TGTGCCAGCAGATCCTCGGGGGGTGGCTACACCTTC.